This TCR beta chain was captured in a study of T cell repertoires in cytomegalovirus infection. About the research overall: Use of recently identified HLA-C-restricted and well-studied HLA-B-restricted CMV epitopes was part of the study. Public TCR beta signatures indicated both CMV infection and matching HLA type.

TCRdb redid the calling of the reads with MiXCR, one entry per CDR3 protein. Of 300,000 to 400,000 distinct CDR3 sequences listed, 25% to 35% are singletons. General study results and limits: Totalled public TCR beta family frequency picked out people who carried CMV plus the relevant HLA. Dominating the ex vivo response were HLA-C-restricted CMV-specific TCR beta clonotypes.

This clonotype has at least ten counts. Its antigen is currently unknown. This receptor was identified in a human donor in good health (CMV status not recorded). Some clones in this sample may be carry-over from other donors' samples. The specimen was cultured PBMCs, collected from culture after CMV antigen stimulation.

The CDR3 coding sequence is TGTGCTAGTGGTTTGGTTATCAACCCGGGCCTACTCGCGGAAGCTTTCTTT. It codes for CASGLVINPGLLAEAFF. The chain carries TRBV12-5 and TRBJ1-1; no firm D call. In germline, CDR1 is LGHNT, CDR2 FRNRAP. Trimming removed 0 bases from V and 8 bases from J, with 22 bases in between. The CDR3 sequence is 17 residues long.